This T cell receptor beta chain originates from a study of CD8+ T cells in alopecia areata. Sequencing used cDNA as its template, made by extracting RNA and reverse transcribing it. Assay: immunoSEQ multiplex PCR; the TCRdb copy retains only in-frame clones and omits some. The data hold 150,000 to 200,000 clones, with just under 60% observed a single time. Germline CDR1 reads SGHRS; CDR2 reads YFSETQ. This CDR3 comprises 14 residues. The ends were cut back, 0 bases at V and 3 bases at J, with 8 bases in the middle. Findings and caveats of the study: Normal-skin resident alphabeta T cells also appear among scalp sample sequences.

In the case of this clone: Its antigen is currently unknown.

Sampling of alopecia areata patients yielded lesional scalp punch biopsies as well as peripheral blood. CD4+ and CD8+ T cells were sorted from PBMCs stained for CD3, CD4 and CD8. Specimen: CD4+ T cells sorted from blood, collected at week 0. The TCR comes from a human donor with alopecia areata. The V and J genes are TRBV5-1 and TRBJ2-3; D not certain. DNA for the CDR3: TGCGCCAGCAGCTTGGACAGTGATACAGATACGCAGTATTTT. Protein product: CASSLDSDTDTQYF.